The clone carrying this T cell receptor beta chain showed up just a few times. Clinical history reported by participants formed the basis on which cohorts were assigned. The data were taken from a study of blood T cell repertoires in COVID-19. Study overall: T cells, B-cell-depleted T cells, or PBMCs supplied cDNA or gDNA.

From germline, CDR1 is KGHDR and CDR2 SFDVKD. The CDR3 spans 16 residues. V shed 5 bases, J shed 6 bases, and the junction held 9 bases outside the gene matches. Clones were read by immunoSEQ multiplex PCR, and TCRdb kept only the in-frame ones, dropping some. The data contain about 160,000 clones, less than 90% of them seen just once; the ten biggest clones take up about 8.6%. The receptor was derived from a woman in her fifties or sixties who had recovered from COVID-19. The rearrangement links TRBV24-1 to TRBJ2-2, with 9 bases matching TRBD1. Sequencing was done on a sample of PBMCs or T cells enriched from blood (not recorded which). CDR3 nucleotide sequence: TGTGCCACCAGTGCACCGGGACAGGGACGATCCGGGGAGCTGTTTTTT. This encodes CATSAPGQGRSGELFF.